These 11 T cell receptor beta chains share one sample of origin, sequenced in a study of CD8 T cells in Susac syndrome. An amount of RNA that ranged from roughly 0.45 to 1 ug was reverse transcribed with random hexamers. TCRdb re-derived calls from the immunoSEQ multiplex PCR reads in MiXCR, one entry per CDR3 protein. Of over 300,000 distinct CDR3 sequences listed, around 90% were seen once; the top ten hold 0.06% to 0.075%. The specimen sequenced was CD4+ T cells from PBMCs. Receptors were obtained from a human donor with multiple sclerosis.

This chain connects TRBV9 to TRBJ2-7; the D gene is possibly TRBD2 (6 bases). Per germline, CDR1 SGDLS and CDR2 YYNGEE. This CDR3 comprises 14 residues. V lost 0 bases, J lost 3 bases, and 10 bases lay in between. CDR3 protein: CASSVGGANYEQYF. The CDR3 bases are TGTGCCAGCAGCGTAGGCGGGGCGAACTACGAGCAGTACTTC.

This chain joins TRBV7-9 and TRBJ2-1; D uncertain. With 0 bases removed from V and 8 bases from J, the gap between germline ends came to 8 bases. Germline-derived CDR1 and CDR2 are SEHNR and FQNEAQ (reference sequence). This CDR3 contains 13 residues. Here the CDR3 reads CASSLAPGYEQFF. The DNA of the CDR3 is TGTGCCAGCAGCTTAGCGCCTGGATATGAGCAGTTCTTC.

The chain links TRBV7-9 to TRBJ2-1; unclear D gene. This CDR3 region has 13 residues. Germline V gives CDR1 SEHNR, CDR2 FQNEAQ (reference sequence). The germline V and J ends were trimmed by 3 bases and 6 bases, with 9 bases remaining between them. The CDR3 nucleotides read TGTGCCAGCAGCTTGGCTAGAAGCAATGAGCAGTTCTTC. Translating it yields CASSLARSNEQFF.

DNA for the CDR3: TGTGCCAGCAGGGAGGACAGTTTCGGGAGTGAAGCTTTCTTT. Protein sequence: CASREDSFGSEAFF. The gene calls are TRBV2 and TRBJ1-1; tentatively, D is TRBD1 (6 bases). This CDR3 has 14 amino acids. Germline CDR1 is SNHLY and CDR2 is FYNNEI. The V end was cut by 6 bases, the J end by 7 bases, with 18 bases between.

This clonotype has just a few counts. V and J are TRBV20-1 and TRBJ2-3, with D tentatively TRBD1 (6 bases). Trimming pared 0 bases from V and 4 bases from J, leaving 11 bases between. The CDR3 extends over 14 amino acids. CDR1 is DFQATT, CDR2 SNEGSKA, per germline (reference sequence). The CDR3 is CSAREGALPDTQYF. In nucleotides, the CDR3 is TGCAGTGCTAGAGAGGGGGCTCTGCCAGATACGCAGTATTTT.

The chain recombines TRBV5-4 with TRBJ1-1; 9 bases match TRBD1. The CDR3 runs to 14 residues. V was clipped by 0 bases and J by 8 bases; unmatched bases: 5. CDR1 is SGHNT and CDR2 is YYREEE in the germline V gene (reference sequence). In DNA form, the CDR3 reads TGTGCCAGCAGCTTGGAGGGACAGGGACCAGAAGCTTTCTTT. This codes for CASSLEGQGPEAFF.

This clonotype showed up just once. J is TRBJ1-2 and V is TRBV20-1; D call uncertain. Germline values: CDR1 DFQATT, CDR2 SNEGSKA (reference sequence). There are 16 residues in the CDR3. V lost 0 bases and J lost 0, with 14 bases in between. The DNA of the CDR3 is TGCAGTGCTAGAGATGTCCGCCGCGGTGCTAACTATGGCTACACCTTC. Amino acid sequence: CSARDVRRGANYGYTF.

The V gene is TRBV20-1, the J gene TRBJ2-5; 10 bases fit TRBD2. Germline-derived CDR1 and CDR2 are DFQATT and SNEGSKA (reference sequence). V gave up 6 bases and J gave up 2 bases; unmatched junction bases: 15. CDR3 size: 17 residues. The CDR3 here is CSAHKGAGGGNQETQYF. For the CDR3, the DNA is TGCAGTGCCCACAAGGGAGCGGGAGGGGGTAATCAAGAGACCCAGTACTTC.

The rearrangement uses TRBV7-6 and TRBJ2-2, with D unclear. The CDR3 loop spans 16 amino acids. Germline CDR1 reads SGHVS; CDR2 reads FNYEAQ. The V end lost 5 bases, the J end lost 2 bases, and 15 bases lay between the germline ends. Here the CDR3 reads CASSPRHGINTGELFF. DNA of the CDR3: TGTGCCAGCAGCCCCCGACATGGTATTAACACCGGGGAGCTGTTTTTT.

The chain employs TRBV5-5 and TRBJ1-1; D not certain. The CDR3 length is 12 residues. The V and J ends lost 6 bases and 2 bases respectively, with 8 bases between them. Germline V gene data show CDR1 as SGHKS and CDR2 as YYEKEE (reference sequence). As DNA, the CDR3 is TGTGCCAGCAACGCTGTTAACACTGAAGCTTTCTTT. Translated, it gives CASNAVNTEAFF.

This clonotype was detected only a few times. The chain couples TRBV7-3 to TRBJ2-3; D is perhaps TRBD1 or TRBD2 (6 bases each). This CDR3 spans 15 amino acids. CDR1 SGHTA and CDR2 FQGTGA come from the germline V gene. With 5 bases removed from V and 0 bases from J, the gap between germline ends came to 12 bases. CDR3 region: CASSPTGTSTDTQYF. The CDR3 nucleotides are TGTGCCAGCAGCCCCACAGGGACTAGCACAGATACGCAGTATTTT.